This T cell receptor (beta chain) stems from a study of T-cell reconstitution after alpha-beta-depleted transplantation in children. Using unique molecular identifiers, the investigators prepared the TCRbeta library. TCRdb reanalysed the PCR reads using MiXCR and keeps one entry per CDR3 protein. This sample has almost 400,000 distinct CDR3 sequences, with 20% found just once. This clonotype was seen at least ten times. The CDR3 loop spans 16 amino acids. V shed 3 bases and J shed 1 base, with 12 bases lying between them. This receptor was obtained from a human donor who donated a stem cell graft to a child with acute myeloid leukemia. The chain couples TRBV12-3 or TRBV12-4 to TRBJ2-2; no definite D call. The source material was PBMCs from the stem cell graft donor, sampled from the stem cell graft. The CDR3 nucleotides are TGTGCCAGCAGTTTTAAGTCGACTCTGAACACCGGGGAGCTGTTTTTT. This encodes CASSFKSTLNTGELFF.